This T cell receptor beta chain appears in the sequencing data of a study of blood T cell repertoires in COVID-19. Per the germline V gene, CDR1 is MDHEN and CDR2 is SYDVKM. V was pared by 5 bases and J by 0 bases, with 6 bases of the junction left unmatched. CDR3 length: 15 amino acids. How the authors handled the data: Amplification of reference gene primers was used by the study to estimate nucleated cell counts. TCRdb keeps only in-frame clones here, not all; method: immunoSEQ multiplex PCR. V and J calls and clone size are those listed in that table; D and trimming were worked out from the DNA. The table shows around 300,000 clones, with approximately 92% occurring only once. Living in 24 US areas, the participants were between roughly 18 and 89 years of age. Donors in Cohort 3 who had recovered were those with two negative PCRs, healthcare professional clearance, or resolution of their symptoms.

The specimen sequenced was PBMCs or T cells enriched from blood (not recorded which). The chain combines TRBV28 with TRBJ2-7; TRBD2 aligns across 8 bases. This receptor was obtained from a young woman who had recovered from COVID-19. The CDR3 DNA sequence: TGTGCCAGCAGTCAAGCGGGGGAAGGCTCCTACGAGCAGTACTTC. Protein: CASSQAGEGSYEQYF.